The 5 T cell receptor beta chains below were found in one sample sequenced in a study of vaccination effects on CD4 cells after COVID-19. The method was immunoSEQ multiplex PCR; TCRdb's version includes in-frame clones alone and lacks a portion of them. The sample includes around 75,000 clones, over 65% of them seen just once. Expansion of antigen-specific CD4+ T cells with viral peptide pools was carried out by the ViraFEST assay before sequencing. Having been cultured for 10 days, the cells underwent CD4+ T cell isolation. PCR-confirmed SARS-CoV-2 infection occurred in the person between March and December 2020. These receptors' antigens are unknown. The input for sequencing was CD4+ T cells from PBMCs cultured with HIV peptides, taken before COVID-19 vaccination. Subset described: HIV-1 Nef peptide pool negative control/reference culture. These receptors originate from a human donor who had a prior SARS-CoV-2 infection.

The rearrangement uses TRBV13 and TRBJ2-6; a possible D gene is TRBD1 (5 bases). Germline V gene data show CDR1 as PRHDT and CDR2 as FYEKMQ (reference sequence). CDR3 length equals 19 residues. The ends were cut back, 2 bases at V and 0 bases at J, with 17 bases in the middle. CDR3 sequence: CASSLTLNRISSGANVLTF. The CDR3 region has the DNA TGTGCCAGCAGCTTAACTCTAAACAGGATAAGCTCTGGGGCCAACGTCCTGACTTTC. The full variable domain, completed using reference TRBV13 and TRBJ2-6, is AAGVIQSPRHLIKEKRETATLKCYPIPRHDTVYWYQQGPGQDPQFLISFYEKMQSDKGSIPDRFSAQQFSDYHSELNMSSLELGDSALYFCASSLTLNRISSGANVLTFGAGSRLTVL.

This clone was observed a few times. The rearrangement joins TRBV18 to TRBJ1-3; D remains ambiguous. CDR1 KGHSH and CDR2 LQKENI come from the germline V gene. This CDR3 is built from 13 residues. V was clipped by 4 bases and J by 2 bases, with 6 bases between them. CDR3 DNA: TGTGCCAGCTCACTCCGAGCTGGAAACACCATATATTTT. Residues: CASSLRAGNTIYF.

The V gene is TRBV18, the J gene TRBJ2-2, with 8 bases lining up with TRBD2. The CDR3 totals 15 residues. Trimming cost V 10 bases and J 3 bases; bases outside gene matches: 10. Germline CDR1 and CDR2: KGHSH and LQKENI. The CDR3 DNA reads TGTGCCACCACCGTCGGGACTAGAGACACCGGGGAGCTGTTTTTT. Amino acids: CATTVGTRDTGELFF.

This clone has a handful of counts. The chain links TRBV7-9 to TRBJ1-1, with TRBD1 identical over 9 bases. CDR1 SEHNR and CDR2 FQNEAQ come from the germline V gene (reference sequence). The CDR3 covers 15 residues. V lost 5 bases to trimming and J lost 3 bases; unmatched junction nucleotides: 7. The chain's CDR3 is CASSPRQGEDTEAFF. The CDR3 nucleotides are TGTGCCAGCAGCCCCCGACAGGGGGAGGACACTGAAGCTTTCTTT.

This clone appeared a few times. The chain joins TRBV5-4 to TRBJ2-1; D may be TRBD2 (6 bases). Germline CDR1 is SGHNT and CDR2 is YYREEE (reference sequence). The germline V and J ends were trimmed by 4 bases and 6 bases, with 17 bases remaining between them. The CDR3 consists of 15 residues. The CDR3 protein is CASSTTTLASNEQFF. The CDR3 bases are TGTGCCAGCAGCACCACGACCCTAGCGAGCAATGAGCAGTTCTTC.